This T cell receptor beta chain was profiled in a study of cytotoxic CD8 clonotypes in ibrutinib-treated CLL. Overall study context: Outcomes included 24 partial and 2 complete responses; after median roughly 69 months, roughly 14 stayed remitted and roughly twelve progressed. Study findings and constraints: Public clonotypes showed up rarely, and on treatment they shrank or held steady. Increased clonality at ibrutinib response gave way to a return toward baseline at progression.

As concerns this clone: Antigen specificity is unknown.

Some clones are missing from TCRdb's copy, which holds only in-frame ones; the method was immunoSEQ multiplex PCR. The repertoire holds 76,000 or so clones, with 83% as singletons. Material: PBMCs, obtained after 24 months of ibrutinib treatment. The source of this sequence is a human donor with chronic lymphocytic leukemia.

The CDR3 bases are TGTGCCAGCAGCTTAGCCCAGACTAGGGGCTACGAGCAGTACTTC. Protein sequence: CASSLAQTRGYEQYF. V and J are TRBV7-3 and TRBJ2-7; maybe TRBD2 (6 bases). Germline CDR1 SGHTA, CDR2 FQGTGA. Trimming took 2 bases from V and 3 from J, leaving 14 bases between them. The CDR3 is 15 amino acids.